This T cell receptor (beta chain) comes out of a study of regulatory T cells in long-lasting Graves disease. The wider study: Freshly diagnosed Graves' patients had used antithyroid drugs for under 3 months.

Sequencing libraries for TCR beta were prepared with iRepertoire HTBI primers and Arm-PCR of CDR3 regions. MiXCR, applied by TCRdb to the multiplex PCR reads, yields one record per CDR3 protein. The repertoire holds 350,000 to 550,000 distinct CDR3 sequences, 13% to 15% seen once, with roughly 18% in the top ten. This CDR3 contains 12 residues. Germline trimming cut 8 bases from V and 10 bases from J; bases unmatched to any gene: 5. Looked up from germline, CDR1 is ENHRY and CDR2 is SYGVKD. Time point described: newly diagnosed GD, antithyroid drugs for less than 3 months. From RNA extracted from PBMCs, the TCR library was made. Study results and limitations: Under persistent disease, TRBV28, TRBJ1-2 and TRBJ2-5 were used preferentially.

About this clonotype: Its antigen is unidentified.

The same specimen was also included in a second study, on T cells in Graves' hyperthyroidism and ophthalmopathy. As reported in that work: Most thyroid clonotypes with frequency above 0.001 were detected in blood.

The sequencing used peripheral blood mononuclear cells (PBMCs), collected at new diagnosis, from a patient treated with antithyroid drugs. The sequence was obtained from a woman aged 50 to 60 with Graves disease. This chain connects TRBV10-3 to TRBJ1-6; 7 bases match TRBD1. The CDR3 is CAIRQGSSPLHF. The CDR3, as DNA: TGTGCCATCCGACAGGGTAGCTCACCCCTCCACTTT.